This entry concerns a single T cell receptor beta chain. Its specificity is unknown. This record comes from a study of identical twins. General study results and limits: Sequences that were out-of-frame, alpha and twin-shared displayed an excess of low generation probability. Its conclusions, products of cross-sectional statistical analysis, did not come from following the same donors.

MiXCR, run by TCRdb on the 5' RACE reads, gives a single entry per CDR3 protein. The profile covers 700,000 or so distinct CDR3 sequences, with more than 6.5% appearing a single time and roughly 0.97% taken by the ten largest. Every donor was a healthy Caucasian. The data also belong to a second study, concerning yellow fever vaccine responses in identical twins. That study reports: Twins reportedly showed a vaccine T cell response that seemed partly convergent and partly personalized.

The origin of this receptor is a woman aged 18-29 years in good health. What was sequenced was PBMCs.

The CDR3, as DNA: TGCGCCAGCAGTTTTGGGGTACAGGGGCCGCAACTCTATGGCTACACCTTC. This translates into CASSFGVQGPQLYGYTF. The chain carries TRBV5-1 and TRBJ1-2; TRBD1 agrees at 7 bases. From germline, CDR1 is SGHRS and CDR2 YFSETQ. This CDR3 comprises 17 residues. V lost 5 bases and J lost 4; bases outside the gene matches: 17. Together with reference TRBV5-1 and TRBJ1-2, the CDR3 gives the full variable domain: KAGVTQTPRYLIKTRGQQVTLSCSPISGHRSVSWYQQTPGQGLQFLFEYFSETQRNKGNFPGRFSGRQFSNSRSEMNVSTLELGDSALYLCASSFGVQGPQLYGYTFGSGTRLTVV.